A single sample is the source of the 12 T cell receptor beta chains below, sequenced in a study of shared clonotypes between healthy human individuals (dated by TCRdb to the early 2020s). The library was built by means of the immunoSEQ multiplex PCR assay. In TCRdb, the immuneACCESS table is reduced to in-frame sequences with V and J assigned. These tables do not hold every clone; where another copy was compared, an unresolved V gene accounts for under half, and the others remain unexplained. Within this sample are roughly 2.1 million clones, with about 93% of them counted one time only. 1.5% to 2% of the sample belongs to the ten largest clones. CD8 naive samples consisted of CD45RO-negative cells that were positively selected for CCR7, yielding a CD45RA+CCR7+ population without TemRA cells. The specimen sequenced was naive CD8+ T cells from PBMCs. The cell subset or site label, as the study defines it: CD45RA+CCR7+. These receptors came from a man younger than 35 in good health. Some clones in this sample may be carry-over from other donors' samples.

V is TRBV7-9 and J is TRBJ1-3, with D tentatively TRBD1 (5 bases). The CDR3 totals 15 residues. Germline CDR1 reads SEHNR; CDR2 reads FQNEAQ (reference sequence). The V end lost 5 bases, the J end lost 0 bases, and 11 bases lay between the germline ends. The DNA for the CDR3 is TGTGCCAGCAGCCCGACGACAGACTCTGGAAACACCATATATTTT. Translated: CASSPTTDSGNTIYF.

This rearrangement joins TRBV7-9 to TRBJ2-5; 10 nucleotides align to TRBD2. Germline V gene lookup returns CDR1 SEHNR and CDR2 FQNEAQ (reference sequence). This CDR3 has 16 amino acids. J was trimmed by 1 base and V by 5 bases; bases with no gene match: 7. CDR3 sequence reads: CASSARTSGSQETQYF. CDR3 in DNA: TGTGCCAGCAGCGCCCGGACTAGCGGATCCCAAGAGACCCAGTACTTC.

V and J are TRBV28 and TRBJ2-1; 8 bases match TRBD1. In germline, CDR1 is MDHEN, CDR2 SYDVKM. J gave up 8 bases and V 5 bases, and 11 bases lay outside the gene matches. The CDR3 is 15 amino acids. The CDR3 sequence: CASSPLDRVGDEQFF. CDR3 DNA sequence: TGTGCCAGCAGTCCCCTGGACAGGGTAGGCGATGAGCAGTTCTTC.

The V call is TRBV5-8, the J call TRBJ2-1, with 9 positions matching TRBD2. Germline CDR1 is SGHTS and CDR2 is YDEGEE. The CDR3 is made up of 15 amino acids. V lost 1 base to trimming and J lost 2 bases; unmatched junction nucleotides: 1. The CDR3 nucleotides read TGTGCCAGCAGCTTGAGACTAGCGGCCTACAATGAGCAGTTCTTC. As protein: CASSLRLAAYNEQFF.

The J gene is TRBJ2-5, the V gene TRBV7-2, with 7 nucleotides matching TRBD2. Losses at the gene ends were 4 bases for V and 4 bases for J; bases not matched to a gene: 9. The CDR3 spans 15 residues. Germline CDR1 and CDR2: SGHTA and FQGNSA. The CDR3 DNA reads as TGTGCCAGCAGCTCTAGCGGCACCGGGGGAGAGACCCAGTACTTC. Translating it yields CASSSSGTGGETQYF.

This clone was detected only once. V usage is TRBV27 and J usage is TRBJ2-2; D ambiguous. This CDR3 region has 13 residues. Germline CDR1 and CDR2: MNHEY and SMNVEV (reference sequence). V dropped 2 bases and J dropped 6 bases, with 7 bases sitting between them. CDR3 DNA sequence: TGTGCCAGCAGTTTAATATCCCCCGGGGAGCTGTTTTTT. It translates to CASSLISPGELFF.

The chain links TRBV11-1 to TRBJ2-5; 11 positions match TRBD2. The V and J ends lost 0 bases and 0 bases, in that order; junction bases with no gene match: 6. Germline V gene sequence: CDR1 SGHAT, CDR2 FQDESV (reference sequence). This CDR3 is built from 18 residues. CDR3 sequence reads: CASSLAGSGRVYQETQYF. The CDR3 DNA reads as TGTGCCAGCAGCTTAGCGGGTAGCGGGAGGGTCTACCAAGAGACCCAGTACTTC. The variable domain in full, with the rest retrieved from reference TRBV11-1 and TRBJ2-5, is EAEVAQSPRYKITEKSQAVAFWCDPISGHATLYWYRQILGQGPELLVQFQDESVVDDSQLPKDRFSAERLKGVDSTLKIQPAELGDSAMYLCASSLAGSGRVYQETQYFGPGTRLLVL.

CDR3 protein: CASSLEGRVGEQYF. The CDR3, as DNA: TGTGCCAGCAGTTTAGAGGGAAGGGTAGGTGAGCAGTACTTC. The rearrangement joins TRBV28 to TRBJ2-7; a weak D match, TRBD2 (5 bases). Per germline, CDR1 MDHEN and CDR2 SYDVKM. V shed 2 bases and J shed 7 bases, with 15 bases lying between them. This CDR3 is 14 amino acids long.

The gene calls are TRBV7-6 and TRBJ1-1; D may be TRBD1 (6 bases). Between the trimmed V and J ends, which lost 3 bases and 6 bases, there was a span of 17 bases. CDR1 and CDR2 (germline): SGHVS, FNYEAQ. This CDR3 region has 15 residues. The CDR3 loop reads CASSFGTKGPPEAFF. CDR3 nucleotide sequence: TGTGCCAGCAGCTTCGGGACAAAAGGTCCCCCTGAAGCTTTCTTT.

The J gene is TRBJ2-7, the V gene TRBV7-8; 11 bases are a match to TRBD2. Per germline, CDR1 SGHVS and CDR2 FQNEAQ. The CDR3 covers 17 residues. V was pared by 5 bases and J by 0 bases, with 9 bases of the junction left unmatched. CDR3 nucleotide sequence: TGTGCCAGCAGCCTCACCGCTAGCGGGAGGCCCTCCTACGAGCAGTACTTC. The encoded protein is CASSLTASGRPSYEQYF.

The V call is TRBV27, the J call TRBJ2-7, with TRBD1 matching 10 bases. Germline lookup yields CDR1 MNHEY and CDR2 SMNVEV (reference sequence). The V gene end was trimmed by 5 bases and the J gene end by 4 bases; junction bases not matched to a gene: 11. CDR3 length: 16 residues. DNA for the CDR3: TGTGCCAGCAGTCGGGGGCCGGGACAGGGGATATACGAGCAGTACTTC. This translates into CASSRGPGQGIYEQYF.

The chain uses TRBV7-8 and TRBJ1-2; D may be TRBD1 (5 bases). Germline V lookup: CDR1 SGHVS, CDR2 FQNEAQ. This CDR3 comprises 17 residues. V was trimmed by 5 bases and J by 1 base, leaving 20 bases between them. The CDR3 spells CASSTPEGTDLNYGYTF. CDR3 sequence (DNA): TGTGCCAGCAGCACGCCTGAGGGGACGGACCTTAACTATGGCTACACCTTC.